This paragraph reports one T cell receptor (beta chain). Its matching antigen is unknown. J gave up 1 base and V 3 bases, and 4 bases lay outside the gene matches. The CDR3 totals 14 residues. The germline gives CDR1 SGHDT, CDR2 YYEEEE. PCR amplification relied on 60 Vbeta primers (plus 13 Jbeta primers). Generated by immunoSEQ multiplex PCR, the TCRdb table keeps only in-frame clones and is missing some. The table gives around 26,000 clones; the top ten clones make up 17% of it. The data belong to a study of cytomegalovirus exposure and HLA in healthy donors. Overall study results and limits: Follow-up analysis found HLA locus-dependent TCR association rates, highest for DRB1 and lowest for HLA-C. TRBV6-2, TRBV6-3 and some other V segments were unresolvable in 87-base-pair reads. There were several of the most significant clusters that appeared linked to common viral pathogens in a later analysis.

V gene TRBV5-6 combines with J gene TRBJ2-7; TRBD1 aligns across 7 bases. The source is a male donor in good health and CMV-seropositive. Sequenced: PBMCs. The CDR3 DNA is TGTGCCAGCAGCTCTGTACAGGGGTCCTACGAGCAGTACTTC. It codes for CASSSVQGSYEQYF.